This T cell receptor beta chain emerged from a study of cytomegalovirus exposure and HLA in healthy donors. Whole-study results and caveats: Certain sequence variants were highly shared and formed a cluster, and this cluster was likely a sequencing artifact.

The PCR contained 60 Vbeta and 13 Jbeta primers. The method was immunoSEQ multiplex PCR; TCRdb's version includes in-frame clones alone and lacks a portion of them. The sample has 80,000 to 130,000 clones; roughly 82% are singletons. A remark on this clone: The antigen remains unidentified.

The CDR3 runs 11 residues. Between the trimmed V and J ends, which lost 4 bases and 7 bases, there was a span of 7 bases. CDR1 WNHNN and CDR2 SYGVQD come from the germline V gene (reference sequence). The sequencing input was PBMCs. The chain recombines TRBV10-1 with TRBJ1-1; tentatively, D is TRBD1 (6 bases). The source of this sequence is a woman younger than 35 in good health and CMV-seronegative. The CDR3 region has the DNA TGCGCCAGCAGTGGGACAGATGAAGCTTTCTTT. This encodes CASSGTDEAFF.